The next 13 T cell receptor beta chains were all read from a single sample in a study of vaccination and CD4 T cells after COVID-19. Researchers used the Oncomine TCR Beta short-read assay to sequence DNA from cultured CD4+ T cells. TCRdb called the PCR reads again in MiXCR, with one record for every CDR3 protein. The sample records about 6,600 distinct CDR3 sequences, about two fifths being singletons. Treatment in this sample: approximately 9-day PBMC culture with coronavirus spike peptide pools or control peptides (ViraFEST assay). According to the study, CD4+ T cells from the unexposed donor were gathered ahead of the COVID-19 pandemic (2011-2018). These TCRs are of unknown antigen specificity. Material: CD4+ T cells from blood, cultured in vitro. The receptors were gathered from a human donor in good health.

The J gene is TRBJ2-7, the V gene TRBV20-1, with TRBD2 matching over 14 bases. Germline CDR1 reads DFQATT; CDR2 reads SNEGSKA (reference sequence). This CDR3 region has 18 residues. V lost 0 bases, J lost 5 bases, and 12 bases stayed unmatched. This CDR3 reads CSARDRMGLAGEGDEQYF. In DNA, the CDR3 is TGCAGTGCTAGAGATCGAATGGGACTAGCGGGGGAAGGCGACGAGCAGTACTTC.

The chain employs TRBV11-2 and TRBJ2-5, with 8 positions matching TRBD2. Germline-derived CDR1 and CDR2 are SGHAT and FQNNGV. The CDR3 totals 15 residues. The trim removed 3 bases at V and 2 bases at J, leaving 5 bases unmatched. CDR3 in DNA: TGTGCCAGCAGCTTGGCGGGGGGCTTACAAGAGACCCAGTACTTC. It yields the protein CASSLAGGLQETQYF.

The gene calls are TRBV9 and TRBJ1-6, with unresolved D. There are 13 residues in the CDR3. Germline values: CDR1 SGDLS, CDR2 YYNGEE. Deletions cut 3 bases from V and 8 bases from J, with 9 bases between. CDR3 loop: CASSEFRDSPLHF. CDR3 in DNA: TGTGCCAGCAGCGAATTCCGGGATTCACCCCTCCACTTT. Based on the CDR3 plus reference TRBV9 and TRBJ1-6, the full variable domain is DSGVTQTPKHLITATGQRVTLRCSPRSGDLSVYWYQQSLDQGLQFLIQYYNGEERAKGNILERFSAQQFPDLHSELNLSSLELGDSALYFCASSEFRDSPLHFGNGTRLTVT.

This clonotype was seen more than once but under ten times. The chain uses TRBV7-2 and TRBJ1-2; D gene uncertain. The CDR3 runs 14 residues. Germline V lookup: CDR1 SGHTA, CDR2 FQGNSA. V lost 1 base to trimming and J lost 6 bases, with 12 bases between them. The CDR3 DNA sequence: TGTGCCAGCAGCTTAGGTCGGGGATGGGATGGCTACACCTTC. Translated: CASSLGRGWDGYTF.

V gene TRBV6-1 combines with J gene TRBJ2-7; tentative D call: TRBD2 (5 bases). The length of the CDR3 is 17 residues. The V gene's germline CDR1 is MNHNS and CDR2 SASEGT. The V and J ends lost 6 bases and 1 base respectively, with 22 bases between them. CDR3 protein: CASSRTFTLPRSYEQYF. The CDR3 DNA is TGTGCCAGCAGCCGGACTTTCACCCTCCCACGTTCCTACGAGCAGTACTTC.

This chain joins TRBV7-8 and TRBJ2-5; tentatively, D is TRBD2 (5 bases). CDR3 length: 13 residues. Germline CDR1 SGHVS, CDR2 FQNEAQ. Trimming took off 7 bases at V and 5 bases at J, with 14 bases between the two ends. The CDR3 coding sequence is TGTGCCAGCAACCCAGGAGGCTACGAGACCCAGTACTTC. It specifies CASNPGGYETQYF.

The rearrangement links TRBV12-3 or TRBV12-4 to TRBJ2-7, with D possibly being TRBD1 (5 bases). This CDR3 contains 14 residues. The V and J ends lost 1 base and 5 bases respectively, with 12 bases between them. In DNA, the CDR3 is TGTGCCAGCAGTTTAGAGGCAGGGTCTCACGAGCAGTACTTC. Amino acids: CASSLEAGSHEQYF.

The rearrangement uses TRBV20-1 and TRBJ2-3, with 9 bases fitting TRBD2. Germline CDR1 DFQATT, CDR2 SNEGSKA (reference sequence). The V segment lost 0 bases and the J segment 9 bases; nucleotides outside the gene matches: 10. This CDR3 region has 15 residues. CDR3 nucleotide sequence: TGCAGTGCTAGAGATCCCGCGGGGGGGCCGGAGACGCAGTATTTT. This gives the protein CSARDPAGGPETQYF.

The gene calls are TRBV30 and TRBJ1-2; D gene unclear. The CDR3 totals 13 residues. V shed 4 bases and J shed 2 bases, with 11 bases lying between them. Germline CDR1 reads GTSNPN; CDR2 reads SVGIG (reference sequence). The CDR3 sequence is CAWNSAQNYGYTF. CDR3 DNA: TGTGCCTGGAACTCCGCACAGAACTATGGCTACACCTTC.

The genes are TRBV11-2 and TRBJ1-5; no clear D. This CDR3 region has 13 residues. Per the germline V gene, CDR1 is SGHAT and CDR2 is FQNNGV. With 3 bases removed from V and 2 bases from J, the gap between germline ends came to 5 bases. The CDR3 coding sequence is TGTGCCAGCAGCTTTGAGCGCAATCAGCCCCAGCATTTT. Its translation: CASSFERNQPQHF.

The sample holds a few counts of this clonotype. This rearrangement joins TRBV7-3 to TRBJ1-1, with 8 bases that match TRBD1. Per the germline V gene, CDR1 is SGHTA and CDR2 is FQGTGA. There are 15 residues in the CDR3. V was clipped by 1 base and J by 4 bases; unmatched bases: 5. The CDR3 loop reads CASSLKPTGGTEAFF. In DNA form, the CDR3 reads TGTGCCAGCAGCTTAAAACCCACAGGGGGCACTGAAGCTTTCTTT.

This clonotype has just a few counts. CDR3 amino acids: CASSLVGQTQPQHF. CDR3 DNA sequence: TGTGCCAGCAGCCTCGTTGGGCAGACTCAGCCCCAGCATTTT. The chain is built from TRBV6-1 and TRBJ1-5, with D unclear. Germline V gene lookup returns CDR1 MNHNS and CDR2 SASEGT. This CDR3 contains 14 residues. The ends were cut back, 6 bases at V and 6 bases at J, with 15 bases in the middle.

By proportion, this clonotype is medium-sized (0.01 to 0.1%). The chain is built from TRBV7-9 and TRBJ2-5, with TRBD1 matching over 8 bases. V lost 8 bases and J lost 5; bases outside the gene matches: 7. The CDR3 contains 13 residues. Germline CDR1 reads SEHNR; CDR2 reads FQNEAQ (reference sequence). The CDR3 spells CASSGQGVETQYF. CDR3 DNA sequence: TGTGCCAGCTCCGGACAGGGAGTGGAGACCCAGTACTTC.